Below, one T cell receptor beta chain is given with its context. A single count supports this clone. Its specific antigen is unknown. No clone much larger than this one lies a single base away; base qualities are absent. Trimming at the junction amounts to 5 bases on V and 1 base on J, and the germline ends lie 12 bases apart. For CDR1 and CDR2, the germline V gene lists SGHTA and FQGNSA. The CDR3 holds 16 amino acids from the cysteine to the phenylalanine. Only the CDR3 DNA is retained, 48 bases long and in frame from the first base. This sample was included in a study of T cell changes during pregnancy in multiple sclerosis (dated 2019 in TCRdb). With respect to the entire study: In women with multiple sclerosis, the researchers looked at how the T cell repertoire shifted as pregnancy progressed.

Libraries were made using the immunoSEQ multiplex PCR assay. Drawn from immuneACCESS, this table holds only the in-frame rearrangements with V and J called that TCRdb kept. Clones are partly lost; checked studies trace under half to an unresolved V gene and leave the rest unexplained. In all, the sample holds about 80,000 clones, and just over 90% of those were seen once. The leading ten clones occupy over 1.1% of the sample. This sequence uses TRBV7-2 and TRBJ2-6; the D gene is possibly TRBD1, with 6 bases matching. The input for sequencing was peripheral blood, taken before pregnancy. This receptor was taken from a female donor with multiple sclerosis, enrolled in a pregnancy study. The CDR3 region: CASSPQGPSGANVLTF. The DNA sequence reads TGTGCCAGCAGCCCACAGGGCCCTTCTGGGGCCAACGTCCTGACTTTC. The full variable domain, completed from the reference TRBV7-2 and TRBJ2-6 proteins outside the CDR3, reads GAGVSQSPSNKVTEKGKDVELRCDPISGHTALYWYRQSLGQGLEFLIYFQGNSAPDKSGLPSDRFSAERTGGSVSTLTIQRTQQEDSAVYLCASSPQGPSGANVLTFGAGSRLTVL.